This TCR beta chain was recorded in a study of T-cell memory formation after mild COVID-19. Study-level background: Each donor largely had its own TCR clusters. Points from the study as a whole: CD8+ contracting clones occupied EMRA, while CD4+ ones occupied mainly CM and EM. Later expanders leaned CD4+, whereas day 15 to 85 contracting clones were balanced CD4/CD8. Some responding clones appeared in pre-infection memory, suggesting cross-reactive memory joined.

Per the germline V gene, CDR1 is SQVTM and CDR2 is ANQGSEA. Trimming took off 3 bases at V and 4 bases at J, with 13 bases between the two ends. This CDR3 spans 13 amino acids. On this clonotype: Antigen: not known.

TCRdb called the 5' RACE reads again in MiXCR, with one record for every CDR3 protein. The sample records about 210,000 distinct CDR3 sequences, about 10% being singletons. This clonotype was obtained from a man between 18 and 35 years old who had mild COVID-19 (a few samples of this study predate the infection). Cell type and time point are not known. The V and J genes are TRBV29-1 and TRBJ2-7; D remains unclear. Sequencing was done on a sample of PBMCs or a T cell subset sorted from them (not recorded which). DNA of the CDR3: TGCAGCGTTGAGTTGGGTGGGAATTACGAGCAGTACGTC. Its protein product is CSVELGGNYEQYV.